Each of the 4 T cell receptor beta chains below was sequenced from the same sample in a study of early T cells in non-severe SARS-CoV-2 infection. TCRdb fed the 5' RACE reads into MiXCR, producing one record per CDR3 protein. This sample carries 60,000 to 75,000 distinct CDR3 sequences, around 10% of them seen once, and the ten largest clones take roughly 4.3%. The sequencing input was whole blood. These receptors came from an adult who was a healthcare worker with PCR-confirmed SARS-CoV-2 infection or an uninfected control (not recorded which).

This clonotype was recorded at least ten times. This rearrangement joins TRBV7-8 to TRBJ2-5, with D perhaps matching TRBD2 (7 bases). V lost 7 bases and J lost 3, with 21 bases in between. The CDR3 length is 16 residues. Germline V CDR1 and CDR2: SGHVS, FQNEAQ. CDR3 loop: CASTHRRRGREETQYF. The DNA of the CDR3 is TGTGCCAGCACCCATCGAAGGCGGGGGCGAGAAGAGACCCAGTACTTC.

CDR3 loop: CASRKSTGNTEAFF. The CDR3 nucleotides read TGTGCCAGCAGGAAATCGACAGGGAACACTGAAGCTTTCTTT. This chain links TRBV7-9 with TRBJ1-1; a possible D gene is TRBD1 (6 bases). Trimming took 6 bases from V and 1 from J, leaving 12 bases between them. CDR3 length: 14 residues. The germline gives CDR1 SEHNR, CDR2 FQNEAQ (reference sequence).

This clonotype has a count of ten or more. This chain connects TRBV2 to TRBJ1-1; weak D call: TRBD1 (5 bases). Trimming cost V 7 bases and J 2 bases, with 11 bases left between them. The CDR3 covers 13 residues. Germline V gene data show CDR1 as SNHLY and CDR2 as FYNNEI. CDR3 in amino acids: CASTEGLNTEAFF. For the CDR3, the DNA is TGTGCCAGCACCGAGGGGTTAAACACTGAAGCTTTCTTT.

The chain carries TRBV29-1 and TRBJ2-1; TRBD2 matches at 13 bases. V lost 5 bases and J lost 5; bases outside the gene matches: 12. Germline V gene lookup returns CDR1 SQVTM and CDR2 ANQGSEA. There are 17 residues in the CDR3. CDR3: CSVTSGRAISQNNEQFF. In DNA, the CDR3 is TGCAGCGTTACTAGCGGGAGGGCCATATCGCAAAACAATGAGCAGTTCTTC.